These T cell receptor beta chains were read from a single sample in a study of blood T cell repertoires in COVID-19. Sequencing used immunoSEQ multiplex PCR; TCRdb keeps in-frame clones, though not all of them. The data show about 41,000 clones, over 75% seen once. The sample was peripheral blood. These receptors were obtained from a woman of 80 years or more with acute or convalescent COVID-19. The CDR3 runs from the conserved cysteine through the conserved F or W. A D gene is named only where the DNA matches it firmly. The size entry is marked missing in some rows and otherwise reads once, few, many or a size class.

j_call | clone_size | d_call | v_call | cdr3_aa | cdr3_nt
TRBJ2-7 | . | . | TRBV5-4 | CASSPLGGSYEQYF | TGTGCCAGCAGCCCGTTGGGGGGATCCTACGAGCAGTACTTC
TRBJ1-6 | . | . | TRBV5-1 | CASRFDNSPLHF | TGCGCCAGCAGATTCGATAATTCACCCCTCCACTTT
TRBJ2-7 | . | . | TRBV21-1 | CASSNSGAEQYF | TGTGCCAGCAGCAACTCAGGGGCCGAGCAGTACTTC
TRBJ2-4 | . | . | TRBV7-7 | CASSPADNKNIQYF | TGTGCCAGCAGCCCCGCTGACAACAAAAACATTCAGTACTTC
TRBJ1-4 | few | TRBD1 | TRBV5-6 | CASSTGQGREKLFF | TGTGCCAGCAGCACCGGACAGGGGAGGGAAAAACTGTTTTTT
TRBJ1-5 | . | TRBD1 | TRBV4-2 | CASSQDGPNRGGQPQHF | TGTGCCAGCAGCCAAGACGGTCCAAACAGGGGAGGTCAGCCCCAGCATTTT
TRBJ1-4 | . | . | TRBV28 | CASSSPGADGEKLFF | TGTGCCAGCAGTTCTCCAGGGGCGGACGGTGAAAAACTGTTTTTT
TRBJ1-4 | . | TRBD1 | TRBV6-5 | CASKAGTGNEKLFF | TGTGCCAGCAAGGCCGGGACAGGGAACGAAAAACTGTTTTTT
TRBJ1-6 | . | . | TRBV3-1/TRBV3-2 | CASSQARQGNSPLHF | TGTGCCAGCAGCCAAGCACGGCAGGGTAATTCACCCCTCCACTTT
TRBJ1-1 | . | TRBD1 | TRBV19 | CASSTSGTGGWGTEAFF | TGTGCCAGTAGTACGTCGGGGACAGGGGGCTGGGGCACTGAAGCTTTCTTT
TRBJ2-7 | . | . | TRBV6-5 | CASSYGRGFEQYF | TGTGCCAGCAGTTACGGTCGGGGGTTCGAGCAGTACTTC
TRBJ1-1 | . | . | TRBV18 | CASSTDRNTEAFF | TGTGCCAGCTCAACGGACAGAAACACTGAAGCTTTCTTT
TRBJ1-2 | . | TRBD1 | TRBV3-1/TRBV3-2 | CASSQRTGGSGYTF | TGTGCCAGCAGCCAGAGGACAGGGGGAAGTGGCTACACCTTC
TRBJ1-4 | . | TRBD1 | TRBV19 | CASSQLLTGSNEKLFF | TGTGCCAGTAGTCAACTCCTGACAGGGTCTAATGAAAAACTGTTTTTT
TRBJ1-6 | . | . | TRBV7-3 | CASSLQGHIPPLHF | TGTGCCAGCAGCTTACAGGGTCATATCCCACCCCTCCACTTT
TRBJ2-2 | few | TRBD1 | TRBV4-2 | CASSQGGGQGVTGELFF | TGTGCCAGCAGCCAAGGTGGAGGACAGGGAGTAACCGGGGAGCTGTTTTTT
TRBJ2-7 | . | TRBD1 | TRBV5-4 | CASSSAPGTGIPYEQYF | TGTGCCAGCAGCTCGGCACCTGGGACAGGAATTCCCTACGAGCAGTACTTC
TRBJ1-3 | once | TRBD1 | TRBV30 | CAWAPGQGIGNTIYF | TGTGCCTGGGCTCCGGGACAGGGTATCGGAAACACCATATATTTT
TRBJ1-1 | . | . | TRBV5-1 | CASSEQGPTEAFF | TGCGCCAGCAGCGAGCAGGGCCCCACTGAAGCTTTCTTT
TRBJ2-1 | . | TRBD2 | TRBV6-2/TRBV6-3 | CASSSLAGGPEFF | TGTGCCAGCAGCTCACTAGCGGGGGGGCCGGAGTTCTTC
TRBJ2-4 | . | TRBD2 | TRBV10-2 | CASSARLAGGLAKNIQYF | TGCGCCAGCAGTGCCAGACTAGCGGGGGGTTTAGCCAAAAACATTCAGTACTTC
TRBJ1-5 | once | . | TRBV6-5 | CASRDGDQPQHF | TGTGCCAGCCGAGATGGAGATCAGCCCCAGCATTTT
TRBJ2-1 | . | . | TRBV11-2 | CASSRSRSTGLKGNEQFF | TGTGCCAGCAGCCGCTCCCGGTCCACAGGGCTTAAGGGCAATGAGCAGTTCTTC
TRBJ1-1 | . | . | TRBV11-3 | CASSTAPNTEAFF | TGTGCCAGCAGTACAGCTCCTAACACTGAAGCTTTCTTT
TRBJ1-2 | . | . | TRBV5-3 | CARSPGLWAPYGYTF | TGTGCCAGAAGCCCGGGACTTTGGGCGCCCTATGGCTACACCTTC
TRBJ2-1 | . | . | TRBV7-2 | CASSFYGQGYNEQFF | TGTGCCAGCAGCTTTTACGGGCAGGGGTACAATGAGCAGTTCTTC
TRBJ2-7 | . | . | TRBV28 | CASRQGYEQYF | TGTGCCAGCAGGCAGGGGTACGAGCAGTACTTC
TRBJ2-5 | once | TRBD1 | TRBV10-3 | CAISETGQGSVGTQYF | TGTGCCATCAGTGAGACGGGACAGGGGTCAGTCGGGACCCAGTACTTC
TRBJ1-3 | . | . | TRBV6-2/TRBV6-3 | CASSASGSGNTIYF | TGTGCCAGCAGTGCCTCAGGCTCTGGAAACACCATATATTTT
TRBJ2-1 | . | . | TRBV14 | CATQLGGANEQFF | TGTGCCACCCAGCTGGGGGGGGCAAATGAGCAGTTCTTC
TRBJ2-3 | . | . | TRBV10-3 | CAISEPLAGKTNFSTDTQYF | TGTGCCATCAGTGAGCCTCTCGCGGGAAAAACCAATTTCAGCACAGATACGCAGTATTTT
TRBJ1-3 | once | . | TRBV6-1 | CASSEARRERGNTIYF | TGTGCCAGCAGTGAAGCGAGACGGGAGCGCGGAAACACCATATATTTT
TRBJ2-1 | . | . | TRBV12-5 | CASGEGVYNEQFF | TGTGCTAGTGGGGAAGGGGTTTACAATGAGCAGTTCTTC
TRBJ1-6 | . | . | TRBV21-1 | CASSKKGVIYNSPLHF | TGTGCCAGCAGCAAAAAGGGGGTGATCTATAATTCACCCCTCCACTTT
TRBJ1-1 | . | . | TRBV30 | CAWGPLSAFF | TGTGCCTGGGGCCCTTTGTCGGCTTTCTTT
TRBJ2-6 | . | TRBD1 | TRBV7-9 | CASSFYRGTGANVLTF | TGTGCCAGCAGCTTTTACAGGGGAACTGGGGCCAACGTCCTGACTTTC
TRBJ1-1 | . | TRBD1 | TRBV12-3/TRBV12-4 | CASRRTGGTEAFF | TGTGCCAGCAGAAGGACAGGGGGCACTGAAGCTTTCTTT
TRBJ2-5 | . | TRBD2 | TRBV6-5 | CASSYSPGGETQYF | TGTGCCAGCAGTTACTCCCCGGGGGGAGAGACCCAGTACTTC
TRBJ1-4 | . | . | TRBV7-9 | CASSSFRGGAGEKLFF | TGTGCCAGCAGCTCCTTCCGCGGGGGGGCGGGAGAAAAACTGTTTTTT